This T cell receptor (beta chain) is from a study of shared clonotypes between healthy human individuals (dated by TCRdb to 2020 to 2022). For context, the study as a whole: The cohort comprised a couple of women and a few men aged 18 to 49 years. For each donor, CD4 naive and CD4 memory were each given three plates, CD8 naive was given two plates, and CD8 memory was given one plate. To estimate repertoire size and how much clonotypes are shared between individuals, the study performed deep sequencing of blood TCR repertoires from roughly five healthy adults. Libraries were prepared and TCR repertoires were sequenced by different laboratories using diverse techniques, in order to increase sequencing depth and limit assay-specific biases. Between about 0.8 and 9.5 billion PBMCs per donor were obtained by leukapheresis.

Per the germline V gene, SGHRS is the CDR1 and YFSETQ is the CDR2. Germline trimming amounts to 1 base on V and 3 bases on J, with 9 as the count of junction bases outside the gene matches. The CDR3 has 18 amino acids, counting the end cysteine and phenylalanine. This entry keeps only the CDR3 DNA: 54 bases, framed from base 1. Points the paper makes about the study in general: Only blood was sampled, and tissue TCR repertoires likely differ from those in blood. Incomplete sequencing was indicated by rarefaction of sorted-subset datasets, despite the large sequencing depth. Because the study included a small number of donors, the genetic and exposure-history diversity represented was limited. Estimated clonotype richness was generally larger for naive than for memory subsets. Clonotypes shared by all four sorted-subset donors showed higher generation probabilities than non-shared clonotypes. Based on pairwise subsampling, the degree of clonotype sharing among donors was expected to be affected by sequencing depth. When several donors were compared, the shared fraction of clonotypes was about 5.5% for naive CD4, 3.5% for naive CD8, 2.3% for memory CD4, and 0.4% for memory CD8.

With regard to this clone: Which antigen it targets is not known. No much larger clone is present one base from it, and per-base qualities are unavailable.

Using the deep immunoSEQ assay, TCR CDR3 regions were amplified from genomic DNA by multiplex PCR. Extracted genomic DNA from each cell subset was distributed evenly across all wells of several immunoSEQ 96-well plates, and each plate was treated as a replicate. For sorted subsets, roughly 200 ng genomic DNA, equal to tens of thousands of T cell genomes, was loaded into each replicate PCR. The purified libraries were quantified using a Qubit 3.0 fluorometer, sized with a Bioanalyzer 2100, and then quantified again using the KAPA Library Quantification kit. A separate single-read 150-cycle Illumina NextSeq 550 flow cell was used to sequence each immunoSEQ 96-well plate. Under the source paper's analysis protocol: Because the immunoSEQ output included only junctional sequences and no quality scores, the filtering could not be the same as the filtering used for full-length reads. Sequences were annotated with PyIR, a Python wrapper for IgBLAST v1.9, and V/J genes and CDR3 were assigned using IMGT germline references. Reads with weak V/J assignments (E-value above 1e-6), missing CDR3, stop codons, out-of-frame junctions, or ambiguous translated residues were removed. V3J clonotypes were defined as sequences sharing an identical inferred V gene, J gene, and CDR3 amino acid sequence. To compute the percentage overlap between repertoires, the number of shared unique clonotypes was divided by the size of the smaller repertoire. Three approaches were used to assess repertoire richness: RTK rarefaction, the Chao1 estimator, and Recon v2.1 estimates of unobserved clonotypes. Generation probabilities for all TCRbeta clonotypes obtained by the gDNA method from a handful of donors were computed using OLGA. TCRdb's version of the immuneACCESS table is confined to in-frame rearrangements and falls short of the full clone set. An unresolved V gene accounts for under half of the shortfall where checked; the remainder is of unknown origin. V, J and clone size reflect that table, while D and trimming were determined from the DNA. Counted in this sample were about 2,100,000 clones; about 93% of them appeared once. The ten largest clones take up around 1.7% of the sample.

CD8 naive samples were obtained by positive selection for CCR7 among CD45RO-negative cells, yielding a CD45RA+CCR7+ population from which TemRA cells were excluded. The donors were healthy, HIV-negative adults with no recently reported acute infections or vaccinations. Only Caucasian adults living in Nashville, Tennessee, USA were represented among the donors. After blood collection by leukapheresis, PBMCs were isolated using Ficoll-Histopaque density gradient centrifugation and then cryopreserved in the vapor phase of liquid nitrogen. Analytical flow cytometry was used to check the purity and quantity of each magnetically sorted T cell population. Genomic DNA was isolated from each sorted fraction and quantified by UV absorbance on a Nanodrop 2000c.

Sequenced: naive CD8+ T cells from PBMCs. The meaning of the sample's cell subset or site label: CD45RA+CCR7+. The sequence joins TRBV5-1 to TRBJ2-3, and TRBD2 matches 12 of the central bases. This TCR was recovered from a man between 18 and 29 years old in good health. Some clones in this sample may be carry-over from other donors' samples. The nucleotides are TGCGCCAGCAGCTTGTCTAGCGGGAGGGCCCTCGTTACAGATACGCAGTATTTT. It encodes CASSLSSGRALVTDTQYF.